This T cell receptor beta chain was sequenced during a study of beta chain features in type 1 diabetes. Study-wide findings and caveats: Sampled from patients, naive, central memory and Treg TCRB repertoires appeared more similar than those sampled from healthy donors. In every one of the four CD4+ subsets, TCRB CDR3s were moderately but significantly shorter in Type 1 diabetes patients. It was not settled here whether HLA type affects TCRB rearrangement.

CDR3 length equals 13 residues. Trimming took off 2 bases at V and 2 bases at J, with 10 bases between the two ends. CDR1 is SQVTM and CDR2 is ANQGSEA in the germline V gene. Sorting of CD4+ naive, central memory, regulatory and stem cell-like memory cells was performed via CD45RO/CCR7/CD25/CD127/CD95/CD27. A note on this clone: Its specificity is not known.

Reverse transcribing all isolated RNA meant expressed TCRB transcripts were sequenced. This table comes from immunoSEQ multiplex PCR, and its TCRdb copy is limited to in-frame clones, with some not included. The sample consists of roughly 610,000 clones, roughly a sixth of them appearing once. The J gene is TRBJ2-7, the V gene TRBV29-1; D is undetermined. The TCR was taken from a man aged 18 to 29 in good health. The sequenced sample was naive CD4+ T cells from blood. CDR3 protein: CSVESYPAYEQYF. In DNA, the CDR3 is TGCAGCGTTGAAAGCTACCCAGCCTACGAGCAGTACTTC.